These 11 T cell receptor beta chains came from one sample sequenced in a study of T cell changes during pregnancy in multiple sclerosis. The method was immunoSEQ multiplex PCR; TCRdb's version includes in-frame clones alone and lacks a portion of them. The sample includes fewer than 75,000 clones, 80% to 95% seen only once; the top ten take 3% to 4%. The material was peripheral blood, obtained after pregnancy. These receptors were collected from a female donor in good health, enrolled as a control in a pregnancy study.

The genes are TRBV7-3 and TRBJ2-3; 7 nucleotides agree with TRBD2. The CDR3 length is 14 residues. Germline V lookup: CDR1 SGHTA, CDR2 FQGTGA. Trimming took 2 bases from V and 5 from J; bases not matched to a gene: 4. The chain's CDR3 is CASSLLASGDTQYF. In nucleotides, the CDR3 is TGTGCCAGCAGCTTACTTGCTAGCGGAGATACGCAGTATTTT.

The chain is built from TRBV6-1 and TRBJ2-1, with no clear D. From germline, CDR1 is MNHNS and CDR2 SASEGT. V dropped 7 bases and J dropped 3 bases, with 10 bases sitting between them. The CDR3 covers 13 residues. The CDR3 DNA reads TGTGCCAGCAAGATGGTACTCTACAATGAGCAGTTCTTC. This sequence encodes CASKMVLYNEQFF.

The rearrangement joins TRBV15 to TRBJ1-2; the match to TRBD1 covers 7 bases. V lost 1 base, J lost 1 base, and 9 bases stayed unmatched. Germline V gene lookup returns CDR1 LNHNV and CDR2 YYDKDF (reference sequence). The CDR3 consists of 17 residues. CDR3 residues: CATSRGLTGPYNYGYTF. CDR3 DNA sequence: TGTGCCACCAGCAGAGGATTGACAGGGCCATATAACTATGGCTACACCTTC.

The rearrangement joins TRBV29-1 to TRBJ1-2, with 10 bases aligning to TRBD1. From germline, CDR1 is SQVTM and CDR2 ANQGSEA. V was clipped by 6 bases and J by 3 bases; unmatched bases: 7. The CDR3 runs to 14 residues. The CDR3 bases are TGCAGCGTGTACTCCGGGACAGGGGACTATGGCTACACCTTC. This codes for CSVYSGTGDYGYTF. Combining the CDR3 with reference TRBV29-1 and TRBJ1-2 gives the whole variable domain SAVISQKPSRDICQRGTSLTIQCQVDSQVTMMFWYRQQPGQSLTLIATANQGSEATYESGFVIDKFPISRPNLTFSTLTVSNMSPEDSSIYLCSVYSGTGDYGYTFGSGTRLTVV.

This clone was picked up a small number of times. The gene calls are TRBV28 and TRBJ1-1; D is unclear. Germline V CDR1 and CDR2: MDHEN, SYDVKM. Trimming cost V 5 bases and J 0 bases, with 4 bases left between them. The CDR3 is 12 residues long. The DNA for the CDR3 is TGTGCCAGCAGTCTAGTGAACACTGAAGCTTTCTTT. Protein: CASSLVNTEAFF.

The chain combines TRBV6-1 with TRBJ2-5, with TRBD2 matching over 9 bases. The CDR3 has 15 residues. Germline V gene lookup returns CDR1 MNHNS and CDR2 SASEGT. The V and J ends lost 2 bases and 5 bases, in that order; junction bases with no gene match: 6. The CDR3 sequence is CASSEPAGGGETQYF. The CDR3 coding sequence is TGTGCCAGCAGTGAACCAGCGGGGGGTGGGGAGACCCAGTACTTC.

About this clone: One end of the junction does not line up with germline, which may come from a read error. The DNA of the CDR3 is TGTGCCAGCACAAAACAGGGGGGCGGACAGTCGTTT. Protein: CASTKQGGGQSF. The chain couples TRBV28 to TRBJ2-3; the match to TRBD1 covers 8 bases. Germline V gene data show CDR1 as MDHEN and CDR2 as SYDVKM. The CDR3 extends over 12 amino acids.

The chain recombines TRBV5-6 with TRBJ2-1; the D is unclear. The length of the CDR3 is 12 residues. V was pared by 0 bases and J by 9 bases, with 7 bases between. Germline V CDR1 and CDR2: SGHDT, YYEEEE. DNA of the CDR3: TGTGCCAGCAGCTTGGATTCCGGTGAGCAGTTCTTC. Its translation: CASSLDSGEQFF.

The V and J genes are TRBV7-6 and TRBJ2-5; 8 nucleotides agree with TRBD1. J was trimmed by 2 bases and V by 4 bases; bases with no gene match: 12. Germline-derived CDR1 and CDR2 are SGHVS and FNYEAQ. This CDR3 spans 17 amino acids. The CDR3 reads CASSSTPSQGAQETQYF. The CDR3 nucleotides read TGTGCCAGCAGCTCCACTCCTAGTCAGGGGGCTCAAGAGACCCAGTACTTC.

This chain joins TRBV5-1 and TRBJ2-3; tentatively, D is TRBD2 (6 bases). The germline gives CDR1 SGHRS, CDR2 YFSETQ. The CDR3 has 12 amino acids. V was clipped by 5 bases and J by 4 bases, with 8 bases between them. The CDR3 nucleotides are TGCGCCAGCAGTCGGGACTCAGATACGCAGTATTTT. This gives the protein CASSRDSDTQYF.

This rearrangement joins TRBV6-5 to TRBJ2-1; the D is unclear. CDR1 and CDR2 (germline): MNHEY, SVGAGI. There are 12 residues in the CDR3. Trimming took off 5 bases at V and 6 bases at J, with 8 bases between the two ends. CDR3 sequence (DNA): TGTGCCAGCAGTCCCCCAGGCAATGAGCAGTTCTTC. This codes for CASSPPGNEQFF.